This T cell receptor (beta chain) was recovered during a study of response to subunit inactivated influenza vaccine (dated by TCRdb to between 2017 and 2018). Context from the whole study: Deep quantitative profiling of the T cell receptor repertoire was used in the study to follow responses to a trivalent subunit inactivated influenza vaccine. Study-level results and caveats: According to the authors, only a limited number of new T cells may be recruited by each seasonal influenza vaccination.

Many counts were recorded for this clonotype. Its antigen is not yet known. There are no base qualities to consult, and no much larger clone falls within one base. Library creation used RT-PCR. Instrument used: Illumina HiSeq 2500. The public reads were run again by TCRdb, first through fastp at Q25 and then through MiXCR, and only productive beta chains were kept. Entries that share a CDR3 protein sequence are merged under the most common genes and DNA. The sample contains about 700,000 distinct CDR3 sequences, 12% to 15% of them found a single time. The ten largest clones take up 7.5% to 8% of the sample. The CDR3 holds 16 amino acids from the cysteine to the phenylalanine. Of the read, only the CDR3 DNA is kept; its 48 bases are in frame from base 1. Taken from the germline V gene, the CDR1 and CDR2 loops are LGHNA and YNFKEQ. Trimming costs V 4 bases and J 5 bases, and their ends lie 15 bases apart.

The specimen comprised PBMCs from blood, sampled approximately 15 days before vaccination. This sequence uses TRBV4-2 and TRBJ1-6; the best D guess is TRBD1, with 5 bases matching. The receptor was isolated from a middle-aged man who received an inactivated influenza vaccine. Donor details come from another sample of the same person, matched by shared clones. The CDR3 amino acid sequence is: CASSRFPGTDNSPLHF. The nucleotides are TGTGCCAGCAGCCGATTCCCCGGGACGGATAATTCACCCCTCCACTTT.